This T cell receptor beta chain was profiled in a study of T-cell reconstitution after alpha-beta-depleted transplantation in children. Notes on the study in general: One year after transplant, T-cell counts and diversity came mostly from newly produced T cells.

Trimming stripped 5 bases from V and 1 base from J, with 21 bases between. This CDR3 has 17 amino acids. Germline V gene sequence: CDR1 DFQATT, CDR2 SNEGSKA (reference sequence). Unique molecular identifiers were incorporated when the TCRbeta library was constructed. TCRdb called the PCR reads again in MiXCR, with one record for every CDR3 protein. The data show a few hundred thousand distinct CDR3 sequences, approximately 30% seen once. There are a few counts of this clonotype. The antigen is unknown. This specimen consisted of PBMCs, obtained before TCRalphabeta/CD19-depleted stem cell transplant. The clonotype comes from a boy younger than two with Wiskott-Aldrich syndrome, due to receive a stem cell transplant. V usage is TRBV20-1 and J usage is TRBJ2-1; D is unresolved. As DNA, the CDR3 is TGCAGTGCTCAAACTCTCCCGGCCACCGGGTCCTACAATGAGCAGTTCTTC. This sequence encodes CSAQTLPATGSYNEQFF.